The 2 T cell receptor beta chains given below trace back to one sample, sequenced in a study of T cell responses to AZD1222 COVID-19 vaccine (dated by TCRdb to 2020 to 2022). The library was generated by the immunoSEQ multiplex PCR assay. TCRdb stores this immuneACCESS table with in-frame sequences only. Part of the clones is absent; in the studies checked, under half of the shortfall reflects unresolved V genes, and no reason is known for the rest. The sample table shows 140,000 or so clones, and around 83% are seen once. The top ten constitute approximately 5% of the sample. The time point label for this specimen denotes: about 28 days (+/-7) after the second vaccine dose. The sample was peripheral blood, taken 28 days after the second AZD1222 dose. These TCRs come from an adult who received the AZD1222 COVID-19 vaccine.

This clone was seen only a few times. The chain uses TRBV6-6 and TRBJ2-2, with 8 bases fitting TRBD2. Losses at the gene ends were 6 bases for V and 1 base for J; bases not matched to a gene: 7. CDR3 length: 16 amino acids. Germline lookup yields CDR1 MNHNY and CDR2 SVGAGI (reference sequence). DNA of the CDR3: TGTGCCAGCAGCCTTCGGGCGGGAGGGAACACCGGGGAGCTGTTTTTT. Its protein is CASSLRAGGNTGELFF.

The V gene is TRBV5-1, the J gene TRBJ1-6; a possible D gene is TRBD1 (5 bases). This CDR3 comprises 15 residues. CDR1 and CDR2 from the germline V gene are SGHRS and YFSETQ. V dropped 3 bases and J dropped 6 bases, with 13 bases sitting between them. The CDR3 coding sequence is TGCGCCAGCAGCTCGGGGGACGGCCTTAATTCACCCCTCCACTTT. Translated, it gives CASSSGDGLNSPLHF.